The 9 T cell receptor beta chains reported below all come from one sample, sequenced in a study of healthy donors' naive CD4 and CD8 T cells (dated by TCRdb to the mid-2010s). The instrument given in TCRdb is 454 GS FLX Titanium. A previously published linear amplification protocol was used to build TCR libraries from roughly 480 ng of total RNA. Using fastp trimming at Q25 and MiXCR clonotype assembly, TCRdb reanalyzed the public sequencing data and kept in-frame beta chains. Rows matching on CDR3 protein sequence are summarized as one entry with the most common DNA and genes. In all, the sample holds 180,000 or so distinct CDR3 sequences, and about four fifths of those were seen once. Less than 2.5% of the sample lies in the top ten. Sequencing used naive CD4+ and CD8+ T cells sorted from blood, pooled from several donors. The cell subset or site label, read with the paper, signifies: FACS-sorted naive CD4+ (CD45RO-CD45RA+) and naive CD8+ (CD45RA+CD27bright) T cells. These receptor sequences come from a pool of human donors in good health; the sample pools cells from several healthy donors.

The chain recombines TRBV5-1 with TRBJ2-7; D might be TRBD1 (6 bases). CDR1 and CDR2 (germline): SGHRS, YFSETQ. The CDR3 has 14 residues. The V gene lost 3 bases and the J gene lost 3 bases, with 13 bases spanning the gap. The chain's CDR3 is CASSYLTGDYEQYF. The CDR3 DNA is TGCGCCAGCAGCTACTTGACAGGCGACTACGAGCAGTACTTC.

CDR3 in amino acids: CASSRPGTGITDTQYF. The CDR3, as DNA: TGTGCCAGCAGCCGTCCCGGGACAGGGATCACAGATACGCAGTATTTT. This chain uses TRBV11-2 with TRBJ2-3; the match to TRBD1 covers 9 bases. The germline CDR1 and CDR2 sequences are SGHAT and FQNNGV. There are 16 residues in the CDR3. Losses at the gene ends were 5 bases for V and 2 bases for J; bases not matched to a gene: 8.

This chain uses TRBV6-6 with TRBJ1-1; a possible D gene is TRBD1 (5 bases). CDR1 is MNHNY, CDR2 SVGAGI, per germline (reference sequence). Trimming removed 5 bases from V and 1 base from J, with 11 bases in between. CDR3 size: 14 residues. This CDR3 reads CASSPGTWNTEAFF. DNA of the CDR3: TGTGCCAGCAGTCCCGGGACGTGGAACACTGAAGCTTTCTTT.

The chain couples TRBV12-3 or TRBV12-4 to TRBJ1-1, with no clear D. Trimming took 2 bases from V and 6 from J, leaving 13 bases between them. This CDR3 spans 14 amino acids. The CDR3 region has the DNA TGTGCCAGCAGTTTATTGGGCGGGCAGGCTGAAGCTTTCTTT. It yields the protein CASSLLGGQAEAFF.

This chain uses TRBV19 with TRBJ1-1, with D perhaps matching TRBD1 (5 bases). V lost 5 bases and J lost 0, with 13 bases in between. Germline V CDR1 and CDR2: LNHDA, SQIVND (reference sequence). This CDR3 contains 15 residues. In DNA form, the CDR3 reads TGTGCCAGTAGTTCTAACCAGGGCATGAACACTGAAGCTTTCTTT. Amino acid sequence: CASSSNQGMNTEAFF.

The CDR3 DNA reads TGTGCCAGTAAGTTGGCGGGACAGGGGAAGAATGAGCAGTTCTTC. It is translated as CASKLAGQGKNEQFF. The gene calls are TRBV19 and TRBJ2-1; TRBD1 agrees at 10 bases. The V segment lost 7 bases and the J segment 7 bases; nucleotides outside the gene matches: 10. The CDR3 loop spans 15 amino acids. Per the germline V gene, CDR1 is LNHDA and CDR2 is SQIVND (reference sequence).

The chain uses TRBV27 and TRBJ2-2; no reliable D call. The CDR3 runs 12 residues. The V gene's germline CDR1 is MNHEY and CDR2 SMNVEV (reference sequence). V was cut by 5 bases and J by 7 bases, with 8 bases left in between. The CDR3 bases are TGTGCCAGCAGTCCAAGTGTCGGGGAGCTGTTTTTT. Translating gives CASSPSVGELFF.

CDR3 coding DNA: TGTGCCAGTAGTAGGAGACAGGGGGACTACGAGCAGTACTTC. As protein: CASSRRQGDYEQYF. The chain has TRBV19 and TRBJ2-7, with 9 bases aligning to TRBD1. V gave up 4 bases and J gave up 3 bases; unmatched junction bases: 4. The CDR3 sequence is 14 residues long. From germline, CDR1 is LNHDA and CDR2 SQIVND (reference sequence).

A few counts support this clonotype. The DNA for the CDR3 is TGCAGCGTTGTGGACAGGGCGATTGCCTACGAGCAGTACTTC. This gives the protein CSVVDRAIAYEQYF. This chain links TRBV29-1 with TRBJ2-7, with 8 bases fitting TRBD1. The CDR3 length is 14 residues. Trimming took 4 bases from V and 2 from J; bases not matched to a gene: 7. CDR1 and CDR2 from the germline V gene are SQVTM and ANQGSEA.